This is a list of T cell receptor beta chains from one sample in a study of long-term antiretroviral therapy in people with HIV. Data came from immunoSEQ multiplex PCR; TCRdb stores just in-frame clones and leaves some out. The data contain over 30,000 clones, around 75% of them singletons. Source: unsorted PBMCs, taken 1.9 years after starting antiretroviral therapy. The source is a man younger than 35 with HIV. Both conserved end residues are part of each CDR3. D genes are given only for firm matches. Size tells how often a clone was seen (once, few, many) or the class of an expanded clone, and some rows leave it out.

CDR3 DNA: TGTGCCATCAGTGTATCAACAGAGGGCTACACCTTC
CDR3 protein: CAISVSTEGYTF
D gene: -
V gene: TRBV10-3
clone size: -
J gene: TRBJ1-2

CDR3 DNA: TGTGCCAGTAGAGAATCCGGACAGAATTATAAGGATGCTTTCTTT
CDR3 protein: CASRESGQNYKDAFF
D gene: -
V gene: TRBV19
clone size: -
J gene: TRBJ1-1

CDR3 DNA: TGTGCCAGCTCAGGGATCACAGATACGCAGTATTTT
CDR3 protein: CASSGITDTQYF
D gene: -
V gene: TRBV18
clone size: -
J gene: TRBJ2-3

CDR3 DNA: TGTGCCAGTAGTATTTCGAGCGGGACCCACAATGAGCAGTTCTTC
CDR3 protein: CASSISSGTHNEQFF
D gene: TRBD2
V gene: TRBV19
clone size: -
J gene: TRBJ2-1

CDR3 DNA: TGTGCCTGGAGGCAATCCCAGGGTCTAGTCTATGGCTACACCTTC
CDR3 protein: CAWRQSQGLVYGYTF
D gene: -
V gene: TRBV30
clone size: -
J gene: TRBJ1-2

CDR3 DNA: TGCGCCAGCAGCTTGGGATGGCTAGCGGGGGCCCAAGAGACCCAGTACTTC
CDR3 protein: CASSLGWLAGAQETQYF
D gene: TRBD2
V gene: TRBV5-1
clone size: -
J gene: TRBJ2-5

CDR3 DNA: TGTGCCACCTGCAGGGGGCCAGGTCAGCCCCAGCATTTT
CDR3 protein: CATCRGPGQPQHF
D gene: TRBD1
V gene: TRBV6-1
clone size: few
J gene: TRBJ1-5

CDR3 DNA: TGTGCCAGCAGTGATGGGACAGGGTCTGACGAGCAGTACTTC
CDR3 protein: CASSDGTGSDEQYF
D gene: TRBD1
V gene: TRBV6-1
clone size: few
J gene: TRBJ2-7

CDR3 DNA: TGTGCCTGGGGCGGGGGACTAGCGGGGGCCTCCTACGAGCAGTACTTC
CDR3 protein: CAWGGGLAGASYEQYF
D gene: TRBD2
V gene: TRBV30
clone size: -
J gene: TRBJ2-7

CDR3 DNA: TGTGCCAGCAGCTCACCCCTAGTAGGAAACACCATATATTTT
CDR3 protein: CASSSPLVGNTIYF
D gene: -
V gene: TRBV28
clone size: -
J gene: TRBJ1-3

CDR3 DNA: TGTGCCAGCAGGGAGACAGGGCTGGACGAGCAGTACTTC
CDR3 protein: CASRETGLDEQYF
D gene: TRBD1
V gene: TRBV6-1
clone size: -
J gene: TRBJ2-7

CDR3 DNA: TGTGCCAGCAGTCCCATCGACAATTATGGCTACACCTTC
CDR3 protein: CASSPIDNYGYTF
D gene: -
V gene: TRBV28
clone size: once
J gene: TRBJ1-2

CDR3 DNA: TGTGCCAGCAGTTACAAGGGACAGGGGCGTTCACCCCTCCACTTT
CDR3 protein: CASSYKGQGRSPLHF
D gene: TRBD1
V gene: TRBV6-5
clone size: -
J gene: TRBJ1-6

CDR3 DNA: TGTGCCAGCAGCTTATACAGGGGTAGCACCGGGGAGCTGTTTTTT
CDR3 protein: CASSLYRGSTGELFF
D gene: TRBD1
V gene: TRBV7-3
clone size: -
J gene: TRBJ2-2

CDR3 DNA: TGTGCCAGCAGTTCCAGACGGGCCATGAACACTGAAGCTTTCTTT
CDR3 protein: CASSSRRAMNTEAFF
D gene: -
V gene: TRBV2
clone size: -
J gene: TRBJ1-1

CDR3 DNA: TGCGCCAGCAGCTTGGAGGGTAGCGGGGGCACAGATACGCAGTATTTT
CDR3 protein: CASSLEGSGGTDTQYF
D gene: TRBD2
V gene: TRBV5-1
clone size: -
J gene: TRBJ2-3

CDR3 DNA: TGCGCCAGCAGTGACCCCAGCTCTGGAAACACCATATATTTT
CDR3 protein: CASSDPSSGNTIYF
D gene: -
V gene: TRBV10-2
clone size: -
J gene: TRBJ1-3

CDR3 DNA: TGTGCCAGCTCACTCACGTCCAAGACAGTTGAAGAGACCCAGTACTTC
CDR3 protein: CASSLTSKTVEETQYF
D gene: -
V gene: TRBV18
clone size: -
J gene: TRBJ2-5

CDR3 DNA: TGTGCCAGTAGTAACGATGGGGCTGAAGCTTTCTTT
CDR3 protein: CASSNDGAEAFF
D gene: -
V gene: TRBV19
clone size: -
J gene: TRBJ1-1

CDR3 DNA: TGTGCCAGCAGTGGGTTGGAACGGGATACGCAGTATTTT
CDR3 protein: CASSGLERDTQYF
D gene: -
V gene: TRBV6-1
clone size: -
J gene: TRBJ2-3

CDR3 DNA: -
CDR3 protein: CASSFGAGGGYNEQFF
D gene: -
V gene: TRBV27
clone size: -
J gene: TRBJ2-1

CDR3 DNA: TGCAGCGTTGGTGGGGGGCGGGAAGCTTTCTTT
CDR3 protein: CSVGGGREAFF
D gene: -
V gene: TRBV29-1
clone size: once
J gene: TRBJ1-1

CDR3 DNA: TGTGCCACCAGCAGACTAGCTGCAGCCAAAAACATTCAGTACTTC
CDR3 protein: CATSRLAAAKNIQYF
D gene: -
V gene: TRBV15
clone size: -
J gene: TRBJ2-4

CDR3 DNA: TGTGCCAGCAGCCCGTCATCAGGGGCCAACGTCCTGACTTTC
CDR3 protein: CASSPSSGANVLTF
D gene: -
V gene: TRBV13
clone size: once
J gene: TRBJ2-6

CDR3 DNA: TGTGCCAGCAGCGTCGAGGGACAGGTTAACAATGAGCAGTTCTTC
CDR3 protein: CASSVEGQVNNEQFF
D gene: TRBD1
V gene: TRBV7-3
clone size: -
J gene: TRBJ2-1

CDR3 DNA: TGTGCCAGCTCAATAGGGGCCTCAACTAATGAAAAACTGTTTTTT
CDR3 protein: CASSIGASTNEKLFF
D gene: -
V gene: TRBV18
clone size: -
J gene: TRBJ1-4

CDR3 DNA: TGTGCCAGCAGCTTCCCGACTAGCGGGGGTTCCGGGGAGCTGTTTTTT
CDR3 protein: CASSFPTSGGSGELFF
D gene: TRBD2
V gene: TRBV7-8
clone size: -
J gene: TRBJ2-2

CDR3 DNA: TGTGCCAGCAGAAGGGGAGAGTTTAGCACAGATACGCAGTATTTT
CDR3 protein: CASRRGEFSTDTQYF
D gene: -
V gene: TRBV6-1
clone size: -
J gene: TRBJ2-3

CDR3 DNA: TGTGCCAGCAGTTATTTGGTGGGGACCTACGAGCAGTACTTC
CDR3 protein: CASSYLVGTYEQYF
D gene: -
V gene: TRBV6-6
clone size: -
J gene: TRBJ2-7

CDR3 DNA: TGTGCCAGCAGTTTACCCCGGGCGGGGGTTGAGACCCAGTACTTC
CDR3 protein: CASSLPRAGVETQYF
D gene: TRBD2
V gene: TRBV28
clone size: -
J gene: TRBJ2-5

CDR3 DNA: TGTGCCAGTAGGCCAGACAGGGTGTACACTGAAGCTTTCTTT
CDR3 protein: CASRPDRVYTEAFF
D gene: TRBD1
V gene: TRBV19
clone size: -
J gene: TRBJ1-1

CDR3 DNA: TGCGCCAGCAGCCTGTACAGGGATGGGGTTCAAAGCATTCAGTACTTC
CDR3 protein: CASSLYRDGVQSIQYF
D gene: -
V gene: TRBV4-1
clone size: -
J gene: TRBJ2-4

CDR3 DNA: TGTGCCAGTAGAGCCGGAGCGGGGGGTTCCTACGAGCAGTACTTC
CDR3 protein: CASRAGAGGSYEQYF
D gene: TRBD2
V gene: TRBV19
clone size: -
J gene: TRBJ2-7

CDR3 DNA: TGTGCCAGCAGTAGTCAGGGCGGGACAGGGAGTTCACCCCTCCACTTT
CDR3 protein: CASSSQGGTGSSPLHF
D gene: TRBD1
V gene: TRBV19
clone size: few
J gene: TRBJ1-6

CDR3 DNA: TGTGCCAGCAGTGAAGGGGTTAGAACCGGGGAGCTGTTTTTT
CDR3 protein: CASSEGVRTGELFF
D gene: -
V gene: TRBV6-4
clone size: -
J gene: TRBJ2-2

CDR3 DNA: TGTGCCAGCAGTTCCCCTCCAGAGCTTGCAGATACGCAGTATTTT
CDR3 protein: CASSSPPELADTQYF
D gene: -
V gene: TRBV28
clone size: -
J gene: TRBJ2-3

CDR3 DNA: TGTGCCAGTAGTATGACCGGGACAGTCAAAGGCTACACCTTC
CDR3 protein: CASSMTGTVKGYTF
D gene: TRBD1
V gene: TRBV19
clone size: -
J gene: TRBJ1-2

CDR3 DNA: TGTGCCAGCAGCCCCCAGATTTCCACAGATACGCAGTATTTT
CDR3 protein: CASSPQISTDTQYF
D gene: -
V gene: TRBV11-2
clone size: few
J gene: TRBJ2-3

CDR3 DNA: TGCGCCAGCAGTCTGACGACAGCGTACAATGAGCAGTTCTTC
CDR3 protein: CASSLTTAYNEQFF
D gene: -
V gene: TRBV23-1
clone size: -
J gene: TRBJ2-1

CDR3 DNA: TGCGCCAGCGGGGGGACAGGCTCTTCATCCTACGAGCAGTACTTC
CDR3 protein: CASGGTGSSSYEQYF
D gene: TRBD1
V gene: TRBV5-1
clone size: -
J gene: TRBJ2-7

CDR3 DNA: TGCGCCAGCAGCTTTTCCCCGACAGGTGATCAGCCCCAGCATTTT
CDR3 protein: CASSFSPTGDQPQHF
D gene: -
V gene: TRBV5-1
clone size: -
J gene: TRBJ1-5

CDR3 DNA: TGTGCCAGCAGTTTAAGTGACAGGGGAGCTTTCTTT
CDR3 protein: CASSLSDRGAFF
D gene: TRBD1
V gene: TRBV28
clone size: -
J gene: TRBJ1-1

CDR3 DNA: TGTGCCAGCAGCACCGATAGACAGGACCAAGAGACCCAGTACTTC
CDR3 protein: CASSTDRQDQETQYF
D gene: -
V gene: TRBV7-9
clone size: -
J gene: TRBJ2-5

CDR3 DNA: TGTGCCAGCAGCTCTAACGGGGACAGGGGGGAGCAGTACTTC
CDR3 protein: CASSSNGDRGEQYF
D gene: TRBD1
V gene: TRBV11-3
clone size: -
J gene: TRBJ2-7

CDR3 DNA: TGTGCCAGCAGCTTGGGGGCCCTCCTTTACAATGAGCAGTTCTTC
CDR3 protein: CASSLGALLYNEQFF
D gene: -
V gene: TRBV5-5
clone size: -
J gene: TRBJ2-1

CDR3 DNA: TGTGCCAGCAGTATCAGGGTGGGTGTGGATGAAAAACTGTTTTTT
CDR3 protein: CASSIRVGVDEKLFF
D gene: -
V gene: TRBV27
clone size: once
J gene: TRBJ1-4

CDR3 DNA: TGTGCCAGCAGTTATGGACAGGGGGATGGCTACACCTTC
CDR3 protein: CASSYGQGDGYTF
D gene: TRBD1
V gene: TRBV6-5
clone size: few
J gene: TRBJ1-2